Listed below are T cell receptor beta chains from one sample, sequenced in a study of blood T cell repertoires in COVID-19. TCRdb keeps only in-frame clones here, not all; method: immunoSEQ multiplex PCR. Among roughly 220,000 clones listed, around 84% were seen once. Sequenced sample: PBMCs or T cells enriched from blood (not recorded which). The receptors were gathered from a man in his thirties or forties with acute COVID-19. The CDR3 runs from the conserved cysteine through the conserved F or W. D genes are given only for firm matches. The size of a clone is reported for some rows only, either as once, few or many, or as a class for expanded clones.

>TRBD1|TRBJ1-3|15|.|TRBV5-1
TGCGCCAGCAGCAACGGGCAGGGGGCTGGAAACACCATATATTTT
CASSNGQGAGNTIYF
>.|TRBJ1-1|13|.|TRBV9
TGTGCCAGCAGCCTGGACACTTTCACTGAAGCTTTCTTT
CASSLDTFTEAFF
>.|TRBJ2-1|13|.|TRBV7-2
TGTGCCAGCAGCTTAGATAACAGTAGTGAGCAGTTCTTC
CASSLDNSSEQFF
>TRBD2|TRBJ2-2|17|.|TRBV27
TGTGCCAGCAGTTCACACGTAGCGGGGGGGCGAACCGGGGAGCTGTTTTTT
CASSSHVAGGRTGELFF
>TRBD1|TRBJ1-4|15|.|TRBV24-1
TGTGCCACCAGTGACCGGGACAGGAATAATGAAAAACTGTTTTTT
CATSDRDRNNEKLFF
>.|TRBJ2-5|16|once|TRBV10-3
TGTGCCATCAGTAATCCAACGGGTCACACGGGAGAGACCCAGTACTTC
CAISNPTGHTGETQYF
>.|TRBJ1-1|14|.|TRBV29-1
TGCAGCGTTGGAGGGGGAAGGGTGGACACTGAAGCTTTCTTT
CSVGGGRVDTEAFF
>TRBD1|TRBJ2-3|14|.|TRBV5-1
TGCGCCAGCAGCTCGGGACAGCGCACAGATACGCAGTATTTT
CASSSGQRTDTQYF
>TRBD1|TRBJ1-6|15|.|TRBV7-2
TGTGCCAGCAGCCTCCTGACAGGGGTAAATTCACCCCTCCACTTT
CASSLLTGVNSPLHF
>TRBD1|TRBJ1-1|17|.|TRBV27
TGTGCCAGCAACGAGAAAAGAACAGGGGGTCGGGATACTGAAGCTTTCTTT
CASNEKRTGGRDTEAFF
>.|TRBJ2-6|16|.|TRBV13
TGTGCCAGCAGCCGCCCGACACCTTCTGGGGCCAACGTCCTGACTTTC
CASSRPTPSGANVLTF
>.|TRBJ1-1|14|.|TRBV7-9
TGTGCCAGCAGCTTAGGAGCGGGGAGCACTGAAGCTTTCTTT
CASSLGAGSTEAFF
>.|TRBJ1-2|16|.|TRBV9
TGTGCCAGCAGCCCCGGGTTCGCGCCCCTTAACTATGGCTACACCTTC
CASSPGFAPLNYGYTF
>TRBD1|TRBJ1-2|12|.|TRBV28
TGTGCCAGTAGGGGGCTGAACTATGGCTACACCTTC
CASRGLNYGYTF
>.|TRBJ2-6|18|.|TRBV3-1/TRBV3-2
TGTGCCAGCAGCCGCCGTAGGGGTAGTATCTCTGGGGCCAACGTCCTGACTTTC
CASSRRRGSISGANVLTF
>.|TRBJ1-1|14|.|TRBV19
TGTGCCAGTAGTACCCGGACAGAGGGTGGGGAAGCTTTCTTT
CASSTRTEGGEAFF
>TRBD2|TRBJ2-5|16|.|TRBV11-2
TGTGCCAGCAGCCCTACTAGCGGGGGGGCCTATGAGACCCAGTACTTC
CASSPTSGGAYETQYF
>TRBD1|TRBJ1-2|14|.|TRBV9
TGTGCCAGCAGCGTAGGACTCGGGACAGATGGCTACACCTTC
CASSVGLGTDGYTF
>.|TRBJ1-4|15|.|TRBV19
TGTGCCAGTAGTATTCCGAGGGCAACTAATGAAAAACTGTTTTTT
CASSIPRATNEKLFF
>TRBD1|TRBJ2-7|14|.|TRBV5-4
TGTGCCAGCAACAAACAGGGGATCCCCTACGAGCAGTACTTC
CASNKQGIPYEQYF
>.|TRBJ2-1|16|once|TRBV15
TGTGCCACCAGCGGACAGACAGGAGACTCCTACAATGAGCAGTTCTTC
CATSGQTGDSYNEQFF
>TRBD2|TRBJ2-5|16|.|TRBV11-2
TGTGCCAGCAGCTTAGTAGCGGGGGGCGGGGGAGAGACCCAGTACTTC
CASSLVAGGGGETQYF
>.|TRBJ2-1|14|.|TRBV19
TGTGCCAGTAGTATGCAGGGTCCCTGGGCTGAGCAGTTCTTC
CASSMQGPWAEQFF
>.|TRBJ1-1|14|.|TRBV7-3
TGTGCCAGCAGCTTAGAGGGCGGGAACACTGAAGCTTTCTTT
CASSLEGGNTEAFF
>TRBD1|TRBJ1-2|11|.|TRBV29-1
TGCAGCGTCCAACAGGGGATGGGCTACACCTTC
CSVQQGMGYTF
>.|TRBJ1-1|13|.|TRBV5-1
TGCGCCAGCAGCGGGGCAAGGGGCACTGAAGCTTTCTTT
CASSGARGTEAFF
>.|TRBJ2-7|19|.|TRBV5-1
TGCGCCAGCAGCTTGGGCCCCCAGGGATCCGGGGGACTCACCTACGAGCAGTACTTC
CASSLGPQGSGGLTYEQYF
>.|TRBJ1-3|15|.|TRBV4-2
TGTGCCAGCAGCCAAGATGGCTTCTCTGGAAACACCATATATTTT
CASSQDGFSGNTIYF
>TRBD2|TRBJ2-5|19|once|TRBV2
TGTGCCAGCATTGACCCCTGGACTAGCGGGGGGGCCCTCCAAGAGACCCAGTACTTC
CASIDPWTSGGALQETQYF
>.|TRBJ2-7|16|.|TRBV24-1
TGTGCCACCAGTGATCCACAGGGACCCAGCTCCTACGAGCAGTACTTC
CATSDPQGPSSYEQYF
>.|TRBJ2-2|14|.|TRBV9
TGTGCCAGCAGCGTAGACAGGCAGGCCGGGGAGCTGTTTTTT
CASSVDRQAGELFF
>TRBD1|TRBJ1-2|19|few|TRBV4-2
TGTGCCAGCAGCCAAGATATAGGGACAGGGACCATCGGAAGCTATGGCTACACCTTC
CASSQDIGTGTIGSYGYTF
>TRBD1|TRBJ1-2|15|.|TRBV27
TGTGCCAGCAGTTTGGCAGGGGGTGTTAACTATGGCTACACCTTC
CASSLAGGVNYGYTF
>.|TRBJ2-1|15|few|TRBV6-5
TGTGCCAGCAGTCACAGGGTCCCCCCACAGAATGAGCAGTTCTTC
CASSHRVPPQNEQFF
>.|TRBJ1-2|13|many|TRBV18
TGTGCCAGCTCACCATTGGGGGCCTATGGCTACACCTTC
CASSPLGAYGYTF
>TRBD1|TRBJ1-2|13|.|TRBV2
TGTGCCAGCAGGGCCGACAGGGAGGATGGCTACACCTTC
CASRADREDGYTF
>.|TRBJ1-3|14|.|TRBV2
TGTGCCAGCAGTGAAGGCAGGGGTGGAAACACCATATATTTT
CASSEGRGGNTIYF
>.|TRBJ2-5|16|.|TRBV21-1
TGTGCCAGCAGCAAAAGTCGGACTAGCCCACGGGGGACCCAGTACTTC
CASSKSRTSPRGTQYF
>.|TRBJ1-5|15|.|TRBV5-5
TGTGCCAGCAGCTTGGCCCCGAGGGGCAATCAGCCCCAGCATTTT
CASSLAPRGNQPQHF
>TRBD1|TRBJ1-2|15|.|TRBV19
TGTGCCAGTAGTTGGGGGACAGGGGGCCGGTATGGCTACACCTTC
CASSWGTGGRYGYTF
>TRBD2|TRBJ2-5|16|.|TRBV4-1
TGCGCCAGCAGCCAAGATAACGCGGGGGGCCAAGAGACCCAGTACTTC
CASSQDNAGGQETQYF
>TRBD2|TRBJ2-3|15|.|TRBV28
TGTGCCAGCAACCCGGCTAGCGGGTCTGGAGATACGCAGTATTTT
CASNPASGSGDTQYF
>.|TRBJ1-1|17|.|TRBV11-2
TGTGCCAGCAGCTTAGATCGGTGGTTCGGGGAGAGCACTGAAGCTTTCTTT
CASSLDRWFGESTEAFF